These 7 T cell receptor beta chains were sequenced from one sample in a study of T cells in localized non-small cell lung cancer. Measured with immunoSEQ multiplex PCR; TCRdb has only the in-frame clones, and not every one. Of approximately 35,000 clones detected, 75% to 95% appear once; the ten largest clones hold around 11%. The material sequenced was peripheral blood mononuclear cells, taken before any cancer treatment. These receptors came from a female donor over 55 with stage II lung adenocarcinoma.

The CDR3 sequence: CASAAQRLVMNTEAFF. In DNA form, the CDR3 reads TGTGCCAGCGCCGCCCAACGATTAGTAATGAACACTGAAGCTTTCTTT. This rearrangement joins TRBV28 to TRBJ1-1; D ambiguous. The CDR3 consists of 16 residues. V was clipped by 8 bases and J by 0 bases, with 19 bases between them. Germline values: CDR1 MDHEN, CDR2 SYDVKM. The full variable domain, completed using reference TRBV28 and TRBJ1-1, is DVKVTQSSRYLVKRTGEKVFLECVQDMDHENMFWYRQDPGLGLRLIYFSYDVKMKEKGDIPEGYSVSREKKERFSLILESASTNQTSMYLCASAAQRLVMNTEAFFGQGTRLTVV.

The chain links TRBV7-2 to TRBJ2-5; D is possibly TRBD2 (5 bases). The germline gives CDR1 SGHTA, CDR2 FQGNSA. V was shortened by 5 bases and J by 6 bases, with 13 bases between the two germline ends. The CDR3 has 13 amino acids. The CDR3 loop reads CASSLTSTKTQYF. As DNA, the CDR3 is TGTGCCAGCAGCCTTACTAGTACCAAGACCCAGTACTTC.

This chain joins TRBV7-3 and TRBJ1-6; D is perhaps TRBD1 (5 bases). CDR3 size: 15 residues. Trimming left V 2 bases short and J 10 bases short, with 15 bases between. From germline, CDR1 is SGHTA and CDR2 FQGTGA. The CDR3 coding sequence is TGTGCCAGCAGCTTACGGCAGGGATCAGGCTCACCCCTCCACTTT. Translation: CASSLRQGSGSPLHF.

V gene TRBV16 combines with J gene TRBJ2-1, with a weak D call TRBD2 (5 bases). Between the trimmed V and J ends, which lost 4 bases and 0 bases, there was a span of 10 bases. Germline CDR1 reads KGHSY; CDR2 reads FQNENV. The CDR3 is made up of 15 amino acids. CDR3: CASSPRASSYNEQFF. The CDR3 DNA is TGTGCCAGCAGCCCGAGGGCCAGCTCCTACAATGAGCAGTTCTTC.

The V gene is TRBV5-1, the J gene TRBJ2-2; TRBD2 is a possible D gene (6 bases). The germline V gene encodes CDR1 SGHRS and CDR2 YFSETQ. CDR3 length equals 11 residues. V was shortened by 7 bases and J by 7 bases, with 8 bases between the two germline ends. The CDR3 DNA reads TGCGCCAGCCTCGGGGGCGGGGAGCTGTTTTTT. It yields the protein CASLGGGELFF. Variable domain in full (rest from reference TRBV5-1 and TRBJ2-2): KAGVTQTPRYLIKTRGQQVTLSCSPISGHRSVSWYQQTPGQGLQFLFEYFSETQRNKGNFPGRFSGRQFSNSRSEMNVSTLELGDSALYLCASLGGGELFFGEGSRLTVL.

The chain joins TRBV5-6 to TRBJ1-1; D is perhaps TRBD1 (5 bases). Germline loops: CDR1 SGHDT, CDR2 YYEEEE. The V gene lost 6 bases and the J gene lost 5 bases, with 14 bases spanning the gap. The CDR3 extends over 13 amino acids. The CDR3 DNA reads as TGTGCCAGCAACATAATTTCAGGGACTGAAGCTTTCTTT. Translation gives CASNIISGTEAFF.

V gene TRBV5-1 combines with J gene TRBJ2-1; D is uncertain. V shed 2 bases and J shed 7 bases, with 13 bases lying between them. The CDR3 is 14 amino acids. The germline V gene has CDR1 SGHRS and CDR2 YFSETQ. CDR3 amino acids: CASSFTYYGNEQFF. CDR3 DNA: TGCGCCAGCAGCTTCACCTACTACGGGAATGAGCAGTTCTTC.